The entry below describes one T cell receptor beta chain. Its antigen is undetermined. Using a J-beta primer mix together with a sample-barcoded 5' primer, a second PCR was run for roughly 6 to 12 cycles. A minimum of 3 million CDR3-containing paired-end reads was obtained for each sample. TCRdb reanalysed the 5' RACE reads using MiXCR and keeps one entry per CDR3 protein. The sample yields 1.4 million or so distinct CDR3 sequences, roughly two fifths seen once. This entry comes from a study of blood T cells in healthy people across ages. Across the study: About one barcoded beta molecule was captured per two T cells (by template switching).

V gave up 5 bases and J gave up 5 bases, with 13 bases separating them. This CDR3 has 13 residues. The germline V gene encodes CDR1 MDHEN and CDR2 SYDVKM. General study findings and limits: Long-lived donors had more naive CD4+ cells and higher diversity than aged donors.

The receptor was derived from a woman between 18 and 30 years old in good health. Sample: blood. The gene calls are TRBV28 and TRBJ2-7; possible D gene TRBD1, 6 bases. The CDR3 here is CASSVLQGHEQYF. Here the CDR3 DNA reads TGTGCCAGCAGTGTACTACAGGGCCACGAGCAGTACTTC.